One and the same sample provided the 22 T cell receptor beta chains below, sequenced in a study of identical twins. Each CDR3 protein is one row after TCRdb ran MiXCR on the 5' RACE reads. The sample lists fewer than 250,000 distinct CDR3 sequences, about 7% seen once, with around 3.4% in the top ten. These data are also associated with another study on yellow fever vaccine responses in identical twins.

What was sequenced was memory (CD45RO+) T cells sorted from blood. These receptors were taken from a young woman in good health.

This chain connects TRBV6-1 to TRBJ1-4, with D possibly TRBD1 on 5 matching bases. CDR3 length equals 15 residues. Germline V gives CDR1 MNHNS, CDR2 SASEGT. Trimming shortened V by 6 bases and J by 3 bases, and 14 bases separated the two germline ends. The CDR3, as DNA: TGTGCCAGCAGACCAGGATCGGGGGCTAATGAAAAACTGTTTTTT. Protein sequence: CASRPGSGANEKLFF.

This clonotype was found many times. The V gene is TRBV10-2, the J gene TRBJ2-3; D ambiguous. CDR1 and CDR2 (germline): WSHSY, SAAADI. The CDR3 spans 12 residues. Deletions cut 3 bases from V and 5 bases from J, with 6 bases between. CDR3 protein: CASSDVGDTQYF. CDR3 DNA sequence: TGCGCCAGCAGTGACGTCGGAGATACGCAGTATTTT.

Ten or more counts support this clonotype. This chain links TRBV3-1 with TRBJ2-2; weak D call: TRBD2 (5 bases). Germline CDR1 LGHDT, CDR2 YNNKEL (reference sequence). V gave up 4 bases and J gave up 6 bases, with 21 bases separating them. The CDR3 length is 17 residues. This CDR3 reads CASSPKPPGITAGELFF. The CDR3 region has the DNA TGTGCCAGCAGCCCAAAACCTCCGGGGATCACCGCCGGGGAGCTGTTTTTT.

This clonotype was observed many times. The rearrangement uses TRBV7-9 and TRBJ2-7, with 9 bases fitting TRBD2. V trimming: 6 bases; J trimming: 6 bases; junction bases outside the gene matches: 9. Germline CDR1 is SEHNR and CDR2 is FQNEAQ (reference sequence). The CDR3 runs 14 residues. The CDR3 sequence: CASSSIAGVSEQYF. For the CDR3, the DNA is TGTGCCAGCAGTTCGATAGCGGGAGTCTCCGAGCAGTACTTC.

The CDR3 sequence is CASTTGQGGDNEQFF. CDR3 coding DNA: TGTGCCAGCACCACCGGACAGGGTGGCGACAATGAGCAGTTCTTC. The chain carries TRBV6-1 and TRBJ2-1; 8 bases fit TRBD1. Trimming took 7 bases from V and 5 from J; bases not matched to a gene: 10. Per the germline V gene, CDR1 is MNHNS and CDR2 is SASEGT. The CDR3 runs to 15 residues.

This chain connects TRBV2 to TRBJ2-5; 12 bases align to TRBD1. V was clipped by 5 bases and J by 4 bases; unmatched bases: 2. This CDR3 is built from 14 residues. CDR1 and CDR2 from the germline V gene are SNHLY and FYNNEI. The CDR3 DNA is TGTGCCAGCAGTCGGGACAGGGGGCCAGAGACCCAGTACTTC. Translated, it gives CASSRDRGPETQYF. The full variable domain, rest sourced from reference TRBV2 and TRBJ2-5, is EPEVTQTPSHQVTQMGQEVILRCVPISNHLYFYWYRQILGQKVEFLVSFYNNEISEKSEIFDDQFSVERPDGSNFTLKIRSTKLEDSAMYFCASSRDRGPETQYFGPGTRLLVL.

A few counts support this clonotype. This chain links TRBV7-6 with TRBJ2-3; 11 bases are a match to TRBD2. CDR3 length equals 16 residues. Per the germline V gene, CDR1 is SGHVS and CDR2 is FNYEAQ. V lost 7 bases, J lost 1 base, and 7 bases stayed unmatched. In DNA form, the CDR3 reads TGTGCCAGCACAGTAGCGGGAGGGCTTGGCACAGATACGCAGTATTTT. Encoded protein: CASTVAGGLGTDTQYF.

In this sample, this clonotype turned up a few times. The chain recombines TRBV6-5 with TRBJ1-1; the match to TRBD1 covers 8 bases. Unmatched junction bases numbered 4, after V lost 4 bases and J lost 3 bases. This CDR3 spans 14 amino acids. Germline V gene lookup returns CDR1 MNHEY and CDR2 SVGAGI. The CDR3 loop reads CASSSYRGDTEAFF. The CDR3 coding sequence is TGTGCCAGCAGTTCCTACAGGGGGGACACTGAAGCTTTCTTT.

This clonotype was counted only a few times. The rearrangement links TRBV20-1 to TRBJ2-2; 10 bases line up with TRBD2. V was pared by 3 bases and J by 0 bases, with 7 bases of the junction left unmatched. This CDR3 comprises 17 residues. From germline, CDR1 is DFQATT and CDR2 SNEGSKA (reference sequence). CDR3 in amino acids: CSARKLAGRPNTGELFF. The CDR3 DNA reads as TGCAGTGCTAGGAAACTAGCGGGAAGGCCGAACACCGGGGAGCTGTTTTTT.

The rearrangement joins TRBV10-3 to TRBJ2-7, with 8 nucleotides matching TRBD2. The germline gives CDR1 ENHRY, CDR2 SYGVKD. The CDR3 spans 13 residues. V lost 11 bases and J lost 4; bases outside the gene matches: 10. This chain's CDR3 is CAVQRELVYEQYF. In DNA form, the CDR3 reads TGTGCCGTTCAGCGGGAGTTGGTATACGAGCAGTACTTC.

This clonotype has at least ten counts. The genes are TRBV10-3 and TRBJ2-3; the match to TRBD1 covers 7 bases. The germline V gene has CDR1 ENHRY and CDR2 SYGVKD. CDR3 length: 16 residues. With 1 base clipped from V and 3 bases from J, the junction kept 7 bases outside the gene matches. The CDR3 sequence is CAISEFTGARTDTQYF. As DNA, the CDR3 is TGTGCCATCAGTGAGTTTACAGGGGCGAGAACAGATACGCAGTATTTT.

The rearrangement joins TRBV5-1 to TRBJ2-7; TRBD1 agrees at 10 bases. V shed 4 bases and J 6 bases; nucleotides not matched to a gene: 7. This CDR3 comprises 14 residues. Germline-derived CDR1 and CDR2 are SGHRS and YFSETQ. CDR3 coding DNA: TGCGCCAGCAGCAGCCGGGACAGGGGCTCCGAGCAGTACTTC. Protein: CASSSRDRGSEQYF.

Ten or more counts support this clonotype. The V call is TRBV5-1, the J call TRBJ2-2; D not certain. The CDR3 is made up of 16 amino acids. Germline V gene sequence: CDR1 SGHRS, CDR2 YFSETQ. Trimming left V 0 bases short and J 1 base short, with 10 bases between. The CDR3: CASSLDGNRNTGELFF. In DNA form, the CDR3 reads TGCGCCAGCAGCTTGGATGGGAATCGGAACACCGGGGAGCTGTTTTTT.

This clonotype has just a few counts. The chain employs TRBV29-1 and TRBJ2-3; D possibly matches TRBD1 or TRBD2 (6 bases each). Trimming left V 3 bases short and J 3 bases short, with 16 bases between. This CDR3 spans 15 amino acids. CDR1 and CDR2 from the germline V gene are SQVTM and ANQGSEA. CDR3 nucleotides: TGCAGCGTTGACCTGCCTAGGGGGGCAACAGATACGCAGTATTTT. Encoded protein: CSVDLPRGATDTQYF.

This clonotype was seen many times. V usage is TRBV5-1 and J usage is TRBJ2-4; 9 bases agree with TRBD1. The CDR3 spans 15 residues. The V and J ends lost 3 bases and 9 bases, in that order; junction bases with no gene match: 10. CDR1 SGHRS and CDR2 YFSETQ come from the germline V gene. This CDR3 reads CASSSDRGVQSIQYF. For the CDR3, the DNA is TGCGCCAGCAGCTCCGACAGGGGGGTACAGAGCATTCAGTACTTC.

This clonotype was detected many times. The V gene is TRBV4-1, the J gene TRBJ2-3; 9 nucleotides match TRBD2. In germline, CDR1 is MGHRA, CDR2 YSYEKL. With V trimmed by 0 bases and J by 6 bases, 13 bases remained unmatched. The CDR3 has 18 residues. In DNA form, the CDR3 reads TGCGCCAGCAGCCAAGATTTCAGTAGCGGGAGCGTTGGCGATACGCAGTATTTT. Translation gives CASSQDFSSGSVGDTQYF.

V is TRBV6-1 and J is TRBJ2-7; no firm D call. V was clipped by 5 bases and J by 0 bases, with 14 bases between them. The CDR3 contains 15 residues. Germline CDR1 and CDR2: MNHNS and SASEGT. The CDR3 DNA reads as TGTGCCAGCAGTAATACGGCTCAGAACTCCTACGAGCAGTACTTC. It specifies CASSNTAQNSYEQYF.

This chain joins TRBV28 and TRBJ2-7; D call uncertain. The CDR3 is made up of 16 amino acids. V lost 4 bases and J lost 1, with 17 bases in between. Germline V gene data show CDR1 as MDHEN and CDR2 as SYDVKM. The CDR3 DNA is TGTGCCAGCAGTTCCAATTCGGCGGAGTTTTCCTACGAGCAGTACTTC. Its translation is CASSSNSAEFSYEQYF.

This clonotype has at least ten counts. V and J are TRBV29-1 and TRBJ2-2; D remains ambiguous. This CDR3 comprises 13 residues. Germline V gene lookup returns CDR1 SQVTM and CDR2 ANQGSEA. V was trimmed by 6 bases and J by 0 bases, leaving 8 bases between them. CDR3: CSVDKSNTGELFF. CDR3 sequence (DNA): TGCAGCGTGGATAAATCGAACACCGGGGAGCTGTTTTTT.

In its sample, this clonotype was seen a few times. The CDR3 loop reads CASSFDLNQETQYF. CDR3 bases: TGTGCCAGCAGCTTCGACCTGAACCAAGAGACCCAGTACTTC. The J gene is TRBJ2-5, the V gene TRBV7-9; D is unresolved. Trimming left V 3 bases short and J 0 bases short, with 8 bases between. The CDR3 runs 14 residues. CDR1 is SEHNR, CDR2 FQNEAQ, per germline (reference sequence).

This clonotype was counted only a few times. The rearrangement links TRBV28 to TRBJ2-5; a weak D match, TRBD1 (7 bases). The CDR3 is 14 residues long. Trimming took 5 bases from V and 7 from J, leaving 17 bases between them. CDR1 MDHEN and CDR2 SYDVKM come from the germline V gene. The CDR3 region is CASSPGGWGGTQYF. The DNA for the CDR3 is TGTGCCAGCAGTCCAGGGGGTTGGGGAGGGACCCAGTACTTC.

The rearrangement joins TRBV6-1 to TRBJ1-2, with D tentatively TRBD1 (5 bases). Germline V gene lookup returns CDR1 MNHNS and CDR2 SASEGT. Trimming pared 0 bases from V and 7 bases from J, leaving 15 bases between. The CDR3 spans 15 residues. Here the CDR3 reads CASSEARGVEFGYTF. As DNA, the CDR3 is TGTGCCAGCAGTGAAGCTCGGGGGGTGGAGTTTGGCTACACCTTC.